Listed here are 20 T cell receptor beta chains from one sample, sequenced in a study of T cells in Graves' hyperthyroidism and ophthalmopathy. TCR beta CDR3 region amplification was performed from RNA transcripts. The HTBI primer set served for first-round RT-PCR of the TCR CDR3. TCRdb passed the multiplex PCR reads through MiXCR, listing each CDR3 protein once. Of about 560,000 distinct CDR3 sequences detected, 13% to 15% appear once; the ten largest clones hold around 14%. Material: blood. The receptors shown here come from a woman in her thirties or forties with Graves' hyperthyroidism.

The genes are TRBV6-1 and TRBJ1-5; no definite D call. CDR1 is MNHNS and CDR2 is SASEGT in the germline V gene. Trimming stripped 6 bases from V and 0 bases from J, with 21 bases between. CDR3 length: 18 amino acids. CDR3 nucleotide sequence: TGTGCCAGCAGCCCCCCTATCCAAGACATACGTAGCAATCAGCCCCAGCATTTT. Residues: CASSPPIQDIRSNQPQHF.

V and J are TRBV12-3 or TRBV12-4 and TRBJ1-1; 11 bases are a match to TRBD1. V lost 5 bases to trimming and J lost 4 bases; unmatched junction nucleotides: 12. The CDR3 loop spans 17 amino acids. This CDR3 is CASSLRGTGGWGTEAFF. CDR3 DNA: TGTGCCAGCAGTCTCAGGGGGACAGGGGGATGGGGCACTGAAGCTTTCTTT.

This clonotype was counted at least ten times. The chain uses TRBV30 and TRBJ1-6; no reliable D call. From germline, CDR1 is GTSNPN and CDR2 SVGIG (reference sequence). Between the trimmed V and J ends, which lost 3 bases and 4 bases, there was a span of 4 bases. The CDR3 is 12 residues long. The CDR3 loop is CAWSKYNSPLHF. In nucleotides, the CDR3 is TGTGCCTGGAGCAAGTATAATTCACCCCTCCACTTT. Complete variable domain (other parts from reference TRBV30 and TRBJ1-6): SQTIHQWPATLVQPVGSPLSLECTVEGTSNPNLYWYRQAAGRGLQLLFYSVGIGQISSEVPQNLSASRPQDRQFILSSKKLLLSDSGFYLCAWSKYNSPLHFGNGTRLTVT.

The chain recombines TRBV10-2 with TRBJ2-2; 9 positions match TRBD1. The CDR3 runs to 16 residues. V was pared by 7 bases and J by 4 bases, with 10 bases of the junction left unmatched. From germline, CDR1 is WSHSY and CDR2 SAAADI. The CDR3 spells CASNYPGQGATGELFF. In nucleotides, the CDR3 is TGCGCCAGCAACTATCCGGGACAGGGTGCCACCGGGGAGCTGTTTTTT.

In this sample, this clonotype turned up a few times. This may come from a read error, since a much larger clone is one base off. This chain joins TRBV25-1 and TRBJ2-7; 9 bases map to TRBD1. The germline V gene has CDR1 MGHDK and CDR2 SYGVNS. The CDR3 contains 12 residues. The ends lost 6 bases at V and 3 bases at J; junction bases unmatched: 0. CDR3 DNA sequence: TGTGCCAGCAGGGACAGGGGCTACGAGCAGTACTTC. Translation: CASRDRGYEQYF.

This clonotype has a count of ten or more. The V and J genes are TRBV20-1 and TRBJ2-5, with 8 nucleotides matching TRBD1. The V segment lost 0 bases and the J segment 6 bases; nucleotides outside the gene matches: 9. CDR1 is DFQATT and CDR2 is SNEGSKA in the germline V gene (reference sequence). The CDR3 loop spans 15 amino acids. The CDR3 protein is CSARDIRGRTQTQYF. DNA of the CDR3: TGCAGTGCTAGAGATATCAGGGGGCGCACACAGACCCAGTACTTC.

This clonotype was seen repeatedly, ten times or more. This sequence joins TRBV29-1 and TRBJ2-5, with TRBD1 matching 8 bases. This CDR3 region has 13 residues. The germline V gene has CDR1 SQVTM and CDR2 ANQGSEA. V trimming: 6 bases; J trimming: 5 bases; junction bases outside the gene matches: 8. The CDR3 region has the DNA TGCAGCGTCGCCGGGACAGGACTTGAGACCCAGTACTTC. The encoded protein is CSVAGTGLETQYF.

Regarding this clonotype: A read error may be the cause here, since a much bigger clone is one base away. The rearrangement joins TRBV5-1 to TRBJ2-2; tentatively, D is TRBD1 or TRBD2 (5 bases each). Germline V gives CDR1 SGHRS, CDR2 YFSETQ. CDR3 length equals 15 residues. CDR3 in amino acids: CANSLSGTGTGELFF. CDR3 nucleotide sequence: TGCGCCAACAGCTTGTCAGGGACGGGCACCGGGGAGCTGTTTTTT.

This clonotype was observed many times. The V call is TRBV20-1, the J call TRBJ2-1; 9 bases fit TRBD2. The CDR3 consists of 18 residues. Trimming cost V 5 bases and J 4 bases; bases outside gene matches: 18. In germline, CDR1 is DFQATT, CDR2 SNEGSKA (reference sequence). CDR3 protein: CSADARTSEGLGYNEQFF. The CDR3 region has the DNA TGCAGTGCTGATGCTAGGACTAGCGAAGGATTGGGGTACAATGAGCAGTTCTTC.

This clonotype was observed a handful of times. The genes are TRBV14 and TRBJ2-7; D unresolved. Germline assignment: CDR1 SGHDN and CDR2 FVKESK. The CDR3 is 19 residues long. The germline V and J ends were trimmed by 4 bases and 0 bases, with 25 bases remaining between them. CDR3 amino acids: CASSLLGHWSTGPSYEQYF. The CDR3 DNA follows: TGTGCCAGCAGCCTGTTGGGTCACTGGTCAACTGGTCCCTCCTACGAGCAGTACTTC.

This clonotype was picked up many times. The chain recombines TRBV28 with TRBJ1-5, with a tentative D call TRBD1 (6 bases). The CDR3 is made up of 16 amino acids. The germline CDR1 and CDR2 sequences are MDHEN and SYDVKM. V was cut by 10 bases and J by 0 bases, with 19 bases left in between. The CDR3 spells CATTGGPLYSNQPQHF. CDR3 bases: TGTGCCACCACCGGGGGGCCCCTCTATAGCAATCAGCCCCAGCATTTT.

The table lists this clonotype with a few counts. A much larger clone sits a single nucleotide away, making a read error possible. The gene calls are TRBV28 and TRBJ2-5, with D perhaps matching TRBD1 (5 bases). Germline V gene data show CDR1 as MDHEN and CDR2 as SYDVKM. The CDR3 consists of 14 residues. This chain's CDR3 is CASSLRWGQEAQYF. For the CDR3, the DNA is TGTGCCAGCAGTTTAAGGTGGGGCCAAGAGGCCCAGTACTTC.

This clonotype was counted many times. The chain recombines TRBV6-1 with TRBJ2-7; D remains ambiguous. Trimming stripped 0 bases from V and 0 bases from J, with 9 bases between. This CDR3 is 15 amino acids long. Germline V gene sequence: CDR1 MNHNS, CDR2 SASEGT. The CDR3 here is CASSEAASSSYEQYF. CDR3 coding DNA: TGTGCCAGCAGTGAAGCAGCTAGTAGCTCCTACGAGCAGTACTTC.

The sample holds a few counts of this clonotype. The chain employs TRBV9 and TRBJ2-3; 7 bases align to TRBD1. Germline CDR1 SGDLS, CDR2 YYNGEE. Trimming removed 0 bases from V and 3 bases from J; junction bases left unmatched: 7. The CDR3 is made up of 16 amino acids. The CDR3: CASSVGGTAGTDTQYF. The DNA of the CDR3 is TGTGCCAGCAGCGTAGGAGGGACAGCAGGAACAGATACGCAGTATTTT.

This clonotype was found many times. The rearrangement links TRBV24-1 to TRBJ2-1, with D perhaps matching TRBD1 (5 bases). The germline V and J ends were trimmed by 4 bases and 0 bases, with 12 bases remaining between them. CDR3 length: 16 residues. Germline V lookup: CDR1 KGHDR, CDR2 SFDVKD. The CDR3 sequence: CATSDNTGDSYNEQFF. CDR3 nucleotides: TGTGCCACCAGTGACAATACAGGAGACTCCTACAATGAGCAGTTCTTC.

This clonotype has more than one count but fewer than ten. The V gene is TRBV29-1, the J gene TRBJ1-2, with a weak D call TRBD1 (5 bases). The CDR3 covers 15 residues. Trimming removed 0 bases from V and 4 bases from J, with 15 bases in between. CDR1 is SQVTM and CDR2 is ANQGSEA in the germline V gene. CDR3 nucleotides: TGCAGCGTTGAAGAAAGCAGGGTGAGAGGCTATGGCTACACCTTC. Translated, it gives CSVEESRVRGYGYTF.

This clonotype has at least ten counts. The CDR3 reads CASGSPGQGNSPLHF. CDR3 nucleotides: TGTGCCAGCGGTTCGCCGGGACAGGGGAATTCACCCCTCCACTTT. The V and J genes are TRBV25-1 and TRBJ1-6, with 10 bases lining up with TRBD1. This CDR3 is built from 15 residues. The V gene's germline CDR1 is MGHDK and CDR2 SYGVNS. Trimming at V came to 8 bases and at J to 7 bases, leaving 8 bases not matched to a gene.

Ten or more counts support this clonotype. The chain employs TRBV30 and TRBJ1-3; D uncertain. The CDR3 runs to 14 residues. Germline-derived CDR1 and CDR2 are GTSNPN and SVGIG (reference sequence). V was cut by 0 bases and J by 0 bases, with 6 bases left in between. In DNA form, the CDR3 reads TGTGCCTGGAGTGTCGGCGTCTCTGGAAACACCATATATTTT. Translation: CAWSVGVSGNTIYF.

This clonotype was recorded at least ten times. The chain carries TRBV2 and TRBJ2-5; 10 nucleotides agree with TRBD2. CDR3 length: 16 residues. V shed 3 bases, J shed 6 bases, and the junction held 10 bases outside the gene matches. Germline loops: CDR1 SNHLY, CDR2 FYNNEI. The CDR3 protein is CASSELASGSLKTQYF. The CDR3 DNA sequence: TGTGCCAGCAGTGAGCTGGCTAGCGGGAGTCTAAAGACCCAGTACTTC.

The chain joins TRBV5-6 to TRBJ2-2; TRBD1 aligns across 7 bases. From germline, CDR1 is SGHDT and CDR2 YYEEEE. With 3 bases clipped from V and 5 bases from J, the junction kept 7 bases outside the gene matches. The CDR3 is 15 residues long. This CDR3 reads CASSSLRQGTGELFF. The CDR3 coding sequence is TGTGCCAGCAGCTCGCTTCGACAGGGAACCGGGGAGCTGTTTTTT.